The 4 T cell receptor beta chains in this list originate from one sample, sequenced in a study of blood T cells in healthy people across ages. The authors ran a second PCR of about 6 to 11 cycles using a sample-barcoded 5' primer and a J-beta primer mix. MiXCR, applied by TCRdb to the 5' RACE reads, yields one record per CDR3 protein. Of around 650,000 distinct CDR3 sequences in the sample, 32% were seen once. Input material: blood. The receptors stem from a woman aged 80 or over in good health.

This clonotype was detected only a few times. This chain uses TRBV7-2 with TRBJ1-2, with D hard to call. V lost 1 base and J lost 10, with 7 bases in between. Germline CDR1 and CDR2: SGHTA and FQGNSA. The CDR3 runs to 11 residues. CDR3 amino acids: CASSLGVFYTF. In DNA form, the CDR3 reads TGTGCCAGCAGCTTAGGGGTGTTCTACACCTTC.

Ten or more counts support this clonotype. The chain is built from TRBV28 and TRBJ2-7, with TRBD1 matching 7 bases. Germline CDR1 MDHEN, CDR2 SYDVKM. This CDR3 region has 15 residues. V lost 4 bases, J lost 0 bases, and 6 bases stayed unmatched. CDR3 nucleotides: TGTGCCAGCAGTTCAGGACAGGTGAGCTCCTACGAGCAGTACTTC. As protein: CASSSGQVSSYEQYF.

Many counts were recorded for this clonotype. The chain has TRBV20-1 and TRBJ2-3; possible D gene TRBD1, 5 bases. The CDR3 sequence is 13 residues long. Germline V lookup: CDR1 DFQATT, CDR2 SNEGSKA (reference sequence). Trimming removed 6 bases from V and 4 bases from J, with 14 bases in between. In nucleotides, the CDR3 is TGCAGTGCCCAGCTAGGGGTATCAGATACGCAGTATTTT. This gives the protein CSAQLGVSDTQYF.

The genes are TRBV20-1 and TRBJ2-7; 7 nucleotides match TRBD2. Trimming took 6 bases from V and 0 from J; bases not matched to a gene: 2. The CDR3 length is 12 residues. The V gene's germline CDR1 is DFQATT and CDR2 SNEGSKA (reference sequence). For the CDR3, the DNA is TGCAGTGCCTGGGACTACTCCTACGAGCAGTACTTC. It specifies CSAWDYSYEQYF.